The table lists the clone carrying this TCR beta chain with a few counts. Its antigen is unidentified. The data belong to a study of beta chain features in type 1 diabetes. Whole-study results and caveats: In every one of the four CD4+ subsets, TCRB CDR3s were moderately but significantly shorter in Type 1 diabetes patients.

CDR3 length: 15 amino acids. The V segment lost 4 bases and the J segment 3 bases; nucleotides outside the gene matches: 5. Germline V gives CDR1 SGHTA, CDR2 FQGNSA. All of the isolated RNA was reverse transcribed, so expressed TCRB transcripts were sequenced. Sequencing was performed with immunoSEQ multiplex PCR; in TCRdb, only in-frame clones are kept and a portion is missing. The repertoire holds hundreds of thousands of clones, with more than 12% as singletons. Source material: naive CD4+ T cells from blood. This chain links TRBV7-2 with TRBJ1-5, with 8 bases identical to TRBD1. This clonotype originated in a young man with type 1 diabetes. CDR3: CASSSRTGNNQPQHF. The DNA of the CDR3 is TGTGCCAGCAGCTCCCGGACAGGGAACAATCAGCCCCAGCATTTT.